This T cell receptor beta chain comes out of a study of blood T cells in healthy people across ages. This clonotype was counted a single time. Through a sample-barcoded 5' primer and a J-beta primer mix, a second PCR was run for roughly 6 to 11 cycles. TCRdb reprocessed the 5' RACE reads with MiXCR, giving one entry per CDR3 protein. The table has approximately 880,000 distinct CDR3 sequences, about 44% seen once. Sequenced material: blood. This receptor was identified in a man younger than 45 in good health.

The CDR3 is CATSRQLNIQYF. The CDR3, as DNA: TGTGCCACCAGCAGACAACTAAACATTCAGTACTTC. V and J are TRBV15 and TRBJ2-4; D is unresolved. The length of the CDR3 is 12 residues. Germline values: CDR1 LNHNV, CDR2 YYDKDF (reference sequence). Between the trimmed V and J ends, which lost 2 bases and 6 bases, there was a span of 5 bases.